The 10 T cell receptor beta chains given below trace back to one sample, sequenced in a study of blood T cell repertoires in COVID-19. Repertoires were generated with immunoSEQ multiplex PCR, while TCRdb's copy carries only in-frame clones and drops some. Of more than 25,000 clones in the sample, more than 70% were seen once. Sequencing was performed on peripheral blood. Every receptor here comes from a middle-aged woman with active or convalescent COVID-19.

The V call is TRBV9, the J call TRBJ1-2, with D unresolved. This CDR3 comprises 14 residues. V was shortened by 4 bases and J by 5 bases, with 15 bases between the two germline ends. The germline gives CDR1 SGDLS, CDR2 YYNGEE. CDR3 nucleotides: TGTGCCAGCAGCTCAGTAAGATATTCTTATGGCTACACCTTC. This encodes CASSSVRYSYGYTF.

The chain has TRBV7-4 and TRBJ1-4, with 7 bases identical to TRBD1. CDR3 size: 17 residues. V lost 3 bases, J lost 8 bases, and 15 bases stayed unmatched. Germline V lookup: CDR1 SGHVT, CDR2 SQSDAQ. This CDR3 is CASSFRGAGVCVEKLFF. CDR3 DNA sequence: TGTGCCAGCAGCTTCAGGGGGGCAGGGGTATGCGTCGAAAAACTGTTTTTT.

This clone was recorded once. The chain recombines TRBV7-9 with TRBJ2-1; 10 bases are a match to TRBD2. Germline-derived CDR1 and CDR2 are SEHNR and FQNEAQ (reference sequence). This CDR3 comprises 16 residues. V shed 1 base, J shed 8 bases, and the junction held 8 bases outside the gene matches. The CDR3 bases are TGTGCCAGCAGCTTAGATGGGTCTAGCGGGAGTTATGAGCAGTTCTTC. This translates into CASSLDGSSGSYEQFF.

The genes are TRBV28 and TRBJ1-5; 9 nucleotides match TRBD1. The CDR3 extends over 17 amino acids. J lost 0 bases, V lost 5 bases, and 8 bases had no gene match. Per germline, CDR1 MDHEN and CDR2 SYDVKM. CDR3 in DNA: TGTGCCAGCAGTCTTATGGGGACAGGGCATAGCAATCAGCCCCAGCATTTT. It encodes CASSLMGTGHSNQPQHF.

CDR3 sequence: CASSPVAGSGNTIYF. DNA for the CDR3: TGTGCCAGCAGTCCAGTAGCCGGCTCTGGAAACACCATATATTTT. The chain combines TRBV28 with TRBJ1-3; D is unresolved. V shed 5 bases and J shed 0 bases, with 11 bases lying between them. This CDR3 is 15 amino acids long. The germline CDR1 and CDR2 sequences are MDHEN and SYDVKM.

This chain links TRBV10-1 with TRBJ1-1; D perhaps matches TRBD1 (5 bases). The germline V gene encodes CDR1 WNHNN and CDR2 SYGVQD (reference sequence). The ends were cut back, 4 bases at V and 4 bases at J, with 19 bases in the middle. This CDR3 region has 16 residues. In DNA, the CDR3 is TGCGCCAGCAGTGGCACCGGACCCCAGGGTAGCACTGAAGCTTTCTTT. It specifies CASSGTGPQGSTEAFF.

The chain employs TRBV28 and TRBJ1-1; D call uncertain. The CDR3 length is 11 residues. The V end was cut by 8 bases, the J end by 3 bases, with 7 bases between. Per germline, CDR1 MDHEN and CDR2 SYDVKM. CDR3 sequence: CASSGDTEAFF. The CDR3 region has the DNA TGTGCCAGCTCGGGTGACACTGAAGCTTTCTTT.

V is TRBV12-2 and J is TRBJ2-3; the DNA was not used to check the table's D call, TRBD1. TRBV12-2 corresponds to a pseudogene. This CDR3 has 16 amino acids. CDR3 in amino acids: CASLPLQISSTDTQYF. The CDR3 DNA follows: TGTGCAAGTCTCCCCCTACAGATTTCTAGCACAGATACGCAGTATTTT.

The chain has TRBV19 and TRBJ2-7; TRBD1 aligns across 10 bases. Looked up from germline, CDR1 is LNHDA and CDR2 is SQIVND (reference sequence). The CDR3 is 18 residues long. Trimming at V came to 5 bases and at J to 3 bases, leaving 16 bases not matched to a gene. The CDR3 sequence: CASSSRTPDRGPNYEQYF. CDR3 nucleotides: TGTGCCAGTAGTTCCCGGACGCCCGACAGGGGGCCTAACTACGAGCAGTACTTC.

This sequence joins TRBV27 and TRBJ1-1; D not resolved. The CDR3 sequence is 15 residues long. The germline V and J ends were trimmed by 2 bases and 0 bases, with 10 bases remaining between them. Germline V gene sequence: CDR1 MNHEY, CDR2 SMNVEV (reference sequence). The CDR3 DNA is TGTGCCAGCAGTTTAGTGGGAGGGATGAACACTGAAGCTTTCTTT. Encoded protein: CASSLVGGMNTEAFF.